The present T cell receptor beta chain was sequenced within a study of T-cell memory formation after mild COVID-19. Study-level background: TCR clusters mostly belonged to single donors.

V lost 4 bases to trimming and J lost 9 bases; unmatched junction nucleotides: 7. Germline-derived CDR1 and CDR2 are DFQATT and SNEGSKA (reference sequence). The CDR3 sequence is 15 residues long. General study results and limits: Contracting clones localized mainly to CM and EM when CD4+ and mainly to EMRA when CD8+. Pre-infection memory carried some responding clones, suggesting that cross-reactive memory joined.

This clonotype was found a few times. Its antigen is not identified. TCRdb re-called the 5' RACE reads with MiXCR, one entry per CDR3 protein. The sample yields 150,000 to 200,000 distinct CDR3 sequences, approximately 10% seen once. The specimen sequenced was PBMCs or a T cell subset sorted from them (not recorded which). The clonotype was recovered from a man between 18 and 35 years old who had mild COVID-19 (a few samples of this study predate the infection). Cell type and time point are not known. V usage is TRBV20-1 and J usage is TRBJ2-3; 16 nucleotides line up with TRBD2. Here the CDR3 reads CSAMGLAGGLETQYF. Here the CDR3 DNA reads TGCAGTGCTATGGGACTAGCGGGGGGGCTGGAAACGCAGTATTTT.